What follows describes a single TCR beta chain. Here immunoSEQ multiplex PCR was the method, and the copy in TCRdb shows in-frame clones only, minus some. Counted here are about 330,000 clones, under 95% occurring once; the ten biggest clones make up approximately 17%. The data were taken from a study of blood T cell repertoires in COVID-19. The clonotype was recovered from a woman in her twenties or thirties who had recovered from COVID-19. Material for sequencing was PBMCs or T cells enriched from blood (not recorded which).

This chain's CDR3 is CASSLGEGGRDYEQYF. The CDR3, as DNA: TGTGCCAGCAGCTTAGGTGAAGGGGGTAGGGACTACGAGCAGTACTTC. The chain has TRBV11-3 and TRBJ2-7, with a possible D match to TRBD1 (6 bases). This CDR3 has 16 residues. The V end lost 1 base, the J end lost 3 bases, and 16 bases lay between the germline ends. Germline-derived CDR1 and CDR2 are SGHNT and YENEEA.